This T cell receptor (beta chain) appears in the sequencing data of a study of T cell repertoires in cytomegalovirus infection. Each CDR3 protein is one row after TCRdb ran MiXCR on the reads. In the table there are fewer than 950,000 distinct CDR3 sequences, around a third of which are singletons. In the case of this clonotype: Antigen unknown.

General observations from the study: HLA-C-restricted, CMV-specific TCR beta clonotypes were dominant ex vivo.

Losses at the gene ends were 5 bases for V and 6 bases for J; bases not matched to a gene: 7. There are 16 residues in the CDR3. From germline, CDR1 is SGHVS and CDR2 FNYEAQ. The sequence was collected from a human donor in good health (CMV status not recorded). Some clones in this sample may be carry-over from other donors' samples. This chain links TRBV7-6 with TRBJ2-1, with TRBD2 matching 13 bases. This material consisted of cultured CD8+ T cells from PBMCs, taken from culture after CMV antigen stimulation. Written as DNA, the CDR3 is TGTGCCAGCAGCCGGAAGGGACTAGCGGGGTTCAATGAGCAGTTCTTC. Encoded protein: CASSRKGLAGFNEQFF.